This T cell receptor beta chain was captured in a study of cytomegalovirus exposure and HLA in healthy donors. Concerning this clone itself: Antigen specificity is unknown.

Study-level results: An analysis was carried out at a later point. It showed that HLA-associated TCR beta chains were more clonally expanded than equally common non-associated chains.

PCR employed 60 Vbeta and 13 Jbeta primers. Using immunoSEQ multiplex PCR, the repertoire was profiled, and TCRdb retains in-frame clones only, with some absent. Here the sample spans 60,000 to 75,000 clones, around 89% being singletons. The sequence was obtained from a woman younger than 45 in good health and CMV-seropositive. Sequencing used PBMCs.

CDR3 coding DNA: TGTGCCAGCAGTACACAACAGGCGATCTATGGCTACACCTTC. Translation gives CASSTQQAIYGYTF. The rearrangement uses TRBV28 and TRBJ1-2, with D possibly TRBD1 on 5 matching bases. Trimming took 5 bases from V and 4 from J, leaving 14 bases between them. This CDR3 is 14 amino acids long. CDR1 and CDR2 from the germline V gene are MDHEN and SYDVKM.